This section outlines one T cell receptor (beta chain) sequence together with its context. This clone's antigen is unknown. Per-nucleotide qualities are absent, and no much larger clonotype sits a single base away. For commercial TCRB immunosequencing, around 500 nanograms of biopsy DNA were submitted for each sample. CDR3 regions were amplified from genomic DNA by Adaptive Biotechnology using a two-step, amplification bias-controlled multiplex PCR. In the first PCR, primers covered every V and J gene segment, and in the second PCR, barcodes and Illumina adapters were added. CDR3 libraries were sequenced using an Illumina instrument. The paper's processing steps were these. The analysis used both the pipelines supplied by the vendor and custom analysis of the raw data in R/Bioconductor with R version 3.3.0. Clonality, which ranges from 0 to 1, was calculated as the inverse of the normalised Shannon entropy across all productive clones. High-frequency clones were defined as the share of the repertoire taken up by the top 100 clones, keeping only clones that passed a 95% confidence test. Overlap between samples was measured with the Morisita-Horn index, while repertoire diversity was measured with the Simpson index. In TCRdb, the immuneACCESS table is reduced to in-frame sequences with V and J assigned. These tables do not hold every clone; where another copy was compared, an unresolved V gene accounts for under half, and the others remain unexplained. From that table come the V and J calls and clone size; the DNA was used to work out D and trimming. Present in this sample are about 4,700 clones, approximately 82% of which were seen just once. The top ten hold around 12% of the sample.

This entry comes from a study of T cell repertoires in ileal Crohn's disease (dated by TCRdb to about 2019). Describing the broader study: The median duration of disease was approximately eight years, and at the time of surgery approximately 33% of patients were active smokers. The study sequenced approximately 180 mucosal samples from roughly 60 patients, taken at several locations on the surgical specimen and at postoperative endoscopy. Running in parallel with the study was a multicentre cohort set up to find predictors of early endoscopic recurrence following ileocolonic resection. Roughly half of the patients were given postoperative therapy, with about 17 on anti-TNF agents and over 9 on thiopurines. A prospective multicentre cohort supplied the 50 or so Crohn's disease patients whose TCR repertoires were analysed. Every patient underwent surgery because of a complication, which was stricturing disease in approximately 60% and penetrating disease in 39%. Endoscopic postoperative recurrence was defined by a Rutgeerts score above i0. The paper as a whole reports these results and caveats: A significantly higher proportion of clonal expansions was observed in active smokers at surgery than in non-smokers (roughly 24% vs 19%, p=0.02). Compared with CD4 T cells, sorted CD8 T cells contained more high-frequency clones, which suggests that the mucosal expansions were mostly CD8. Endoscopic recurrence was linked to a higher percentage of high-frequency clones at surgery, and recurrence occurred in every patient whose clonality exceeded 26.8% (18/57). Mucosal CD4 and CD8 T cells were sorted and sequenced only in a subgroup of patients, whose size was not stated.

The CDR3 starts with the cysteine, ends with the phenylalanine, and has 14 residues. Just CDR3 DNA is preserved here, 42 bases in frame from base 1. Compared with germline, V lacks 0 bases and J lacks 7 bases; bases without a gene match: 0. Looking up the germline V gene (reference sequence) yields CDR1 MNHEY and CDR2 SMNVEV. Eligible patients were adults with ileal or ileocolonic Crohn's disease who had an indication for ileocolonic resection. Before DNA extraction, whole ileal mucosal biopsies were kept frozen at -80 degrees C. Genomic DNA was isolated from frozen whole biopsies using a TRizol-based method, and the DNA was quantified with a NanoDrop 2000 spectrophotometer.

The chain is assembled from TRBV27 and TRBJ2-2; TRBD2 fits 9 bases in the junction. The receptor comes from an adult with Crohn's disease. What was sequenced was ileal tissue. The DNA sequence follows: TGTGCCAGCAGTTTATCGCGGGGGGGCGGGGAGCTGTTTTTT. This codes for CASSLSRGGGELFF.